The next 18 T cell receptor beta chains were all read from a single sample in a study of blood T cell repertoires in COVID-19. TCRdb's table, derived via immunoSEQ multiplex PCR, lists solely in-frame clones and lacks some. This table has approximately 260,000 clones, 85% to 90% appearing once. The sample was peripheral blood. Source of these receptors: a man aged 18 to 35 with active or convalescent COVID-19.

J is TRBJ1-5 and V is TRBV6-5; 9 bases match TRBD1. The CDR3 length is 15 residues. The V gene's germline CDR1 is MNHEY and CDR2 SVGAGI. With 3 bases clipped from V and 8 bases from J, the junction kept 8 bases outside the gene matches. This chain's CDR3 is CASSYSGTGREPQHF. CDR3 in DNA: TGTGCCAGCAGTTATTCGGGGACAGGGCGAGAGCCCCAGCATTTT.

The rearrangement links TRBV3-1 (or the pseudogene TRBV3-2) to TRBJ1-1; possible D gene TRBD1, 5 bases. Germline CDR1 is LGHDT and CDR2 is YNNKEL (reference sequence). V was shortened by 0 bases and J by 2 bases, with 16 bases between the two germline ends. This CDR3 contains 17 residues. CDR3 sequence: CASSQEVRGLGNTEAFF. The CDR3 region has the DNA TGTGCCAGCAGCCAAGAGGTTCGGGGACTCGGAAACACTGAAGCTTTCTTT.

Note on this clone: Germline is not matched at one junction end, which may reflect a read error. The chain couples TRBV4-1 to TRBJ1-5; D gene uncertain. This CDR3 spans 15 amino acids. From germline, CDR1 is MGHRA and CDR2 YSYEKL. CDR3 amino acids: CASSQLPPGNRPQHF. In DNA form, the CDR3 reads TGCGCCAGCAGCCAACTGCCCCCGGGGAATCGGCCCCAGCATTTT.

The chain recombines TRBV7-2 with TRBJ1-5; D gene unclear. V lost 8 bases and J 6 bases, leaving 11 bases between the germline ends. The CDR3 extends over 12 amino acids. Germline-derived CDR1 and CDR2 are SGHTA and FQGNSA. As DNA, the CDR3 is TGTGCCAGCTCCTTCCCGTCTCAGCCCCAGCATTTT. It codes for CASSFPSQPQHF. Supplemented by reference TRBV7-2 and TRBJ1-5, the full variable domain reads GAGVSQSPSNKVTEKGKDVELRCDPISGHTALYWYRQSLGQGLEFLIYFQGNSAPDKSGLPSDRFSAERTGGSVSTLTIQRTQQEDSAVYLCASSFPSQPQHFGDGTRLSIL.

The chain has TRBV28 and TRBJ1-1; D gene ambiguous. The CDR3 has 16 amino acids. Germline V gene lookup returns CDR1 MDHEN and CDR2 SYDVKM. Between the trimmed V and J ends, which lost 4 bases and 0 bases, there was a span of 15 bases. CDR3 nucleotides: TGTGCCAGCAGTTCCCGAAAGACAAGCCTGAACACTGAAGCTTTCTTT. It translates to CASSSRKTSLNTEAFF. Drawing the rest from reference TRBV28 and TRBJ1-1, the complete variable domain is DVKVTQSSRYLVKRTGEKVFLECVQDMDHENMFWYRQDPGLGLRLIYFSYDVKMKEKGDIPEGYSVSREKKERFSLILESASTNQTSMYLCASSSRKTSLNTEAFFGQGTRLTVV.

The chain couples TRBV19 to TRBJ1-2; D is ambiguous. This CDR3 comprises 13 residues. The ends were cut back, 4 bases at V and 4 bases at J, with 10 bases in the middle. Per germline, CDR1 LNHDA and CDR2 SQIVND (reference sequence). The CDR3 nucleotides are TGTGCCAGTAGTAATTCAGGCGTCTATGGCTACACCTTC. Protein: CASSNSGVYGYTF.

The chain combines TRBV24-1 with TRBJ2-2, with 7 bases identical to TRBD1. CDR3 length: 14 residues. V gave up 0 bases and J gave up 6 bases; unmatched junction bases: 0. The germline gives CDR1 KGHDR, CDR2 SFDVKD. DNA for the CDR3: TGTGCCACCAGTGATTTGCAGGGGGCCGGGGAGCTGTTTTTT. This translates into CATSDLQGAGELFF.

This chain uses TRBV5-4 with TRBJ1-1; TRBD1 agrees at 7 bases. J was trimmed by 2 bases and V by 5 bases; bases with no gene match: 3. Germline V gene lookup returns CDR1 SGHNT and CDR2 YYREEE (reference sequence). The length of the CDR3 is 13 residues. CDR3 region: CASRGDSNTEAFF. DNA of the CDR3: TGTGCCAGCAGAGGGGACAGTAACACTGAAGCTTTCTTT.

This chain uses TRBV10-3 with TRBJ2-7, with 8 bases identical to TRBD1. This CDR3 spans 15 amino acids. Germline V lookup: CDR1 ENHRY, CDR2 SYGVKD. Trimming took 2 bases from V and 3 from J; bases not matched to a gene: 6. Written as DNA, the CDR3 is TGTGCCATCAGTGAGCCTCAGGGGGCGGGCTACGAGCAGTACTTC. Amino acid sequence: CAISEPQGAGYEQYF.

This rearrangement joins TRBV30 to TRBJ1-6; 10 bases map to TRBD1. Trimming took 6 bases from V and 14 from J; bases not matched to a gene: 16. Looked up from germline, CDR1 is GTSNPN and CDR2 is SVGIG (reference sequence). The CDR3 spans 15 residues. In DNA form, the CDR3 reads TGTGCCTGCCCCACCAGGGACAGGGGAGTTATGGCCCTCCACTTT. Protein sequence: CACPTRDRGVMALHF. Complete variable domain (other parts from reference TRBV30 and TRBJ1-6): SQTIHQWPATLVQPVGSPLSLECTVEGTSNPNLYWYRQAAGRGLQLLFYSVGIGQISSEVPQNLSASRPQDRQFILSSKKLLLSDSGFYLCACPTRDRGVMALHFGNGTRLTVT.

V gene TRBV30 combines with J gene TRBJ1-3, with D hard to call. The V gene lost 2 bases and the J gene lost 4 bases, with 12 bases spanning the gap. There are 14 residues in the CDR3. Looked up from germline, CDR1 is GTSNPN and CDR2 is SVGIG (reference sequence). This chain's CDR3 is CAWSTEIPGNTIYF. The DNA of the CDR3 is TGTGCCTGGAGTACGGAGATCCCGGGAAACACCATATATTTT.

This clone was seen a single time. The DNA for the CDR3 is TGCGCCAGCAGCCAAGTGTCCAGGGGTGGATACGAGCAGTACTTC. This codes for CASSQVSRGGYEQYF. V is TRBV4-1 and J is TRBJ2-7; a weak D match, TRBD1 (6 bases). The CDR3 totals 15 residues. CDR1 is MGHRA, CDR2 YSYEKL, per germline. V was cut by 1 base and J by 4 bases, with 14 bases left in between.

The CDR3 here is CASSIDSGRASGADTQYF. The DNA of the CDR3 is TGTGCCAGCAGCATCGATAGCGGGAGGGCCTCAGGTGCAGATACGCAGTATTTT. J is TRBJ2-3 and V is TRBV5-8, with 11 bases matching TRBD2. Germline values: CDR1 SGHTS, CDR2 YDEGEE. The CDR3 has 18 amino acids. V lost 4 bases, J lost 4 bases, and 14 bases stayed unmatched.

V usage is TRBV3-1 (or the pseudogene TRBV3-2) and J usage is TRBJ2-5; 8 bases line up with TRBD1. Germline CDR1 reads LGHDT; CDR2 reads YNNKEL (reference sequence). The V and J ends lost 0 bases and 4 bases, in that order; junction bases with no gene match: 4. This CDR3 spans 15 amino acids. The CDR3 bases are TGTGCCAGCAGCCAAGAAGCAGGGGGCGGAGAGACCCAGTACTTC. This sequence encodes CASSQEAGGGETQYF.

The chain employs TRBV24-1 and TRBJ2-7; D is possibly TRBD1 (6 bases). The germline gives CDR1 KGHDR, CDR2 SFDVKD. V was cut by 7 bases and J by 6 bases, with 18 bases left in between. The CDR3 totals 14 residues. As DNA, the CDR3 is TGTGCCACCAGCCCCGGGGCAGGGGTTGGCGAGCAGTACTTC. It specifies CATSPGAGVGEQYF.

This sequence joins TRBV19 and TRBJ2-7; 15 nucleotides align to TRBD2. V lost 6 bases and J lost 4; bases outside the gene matches: 7. Per the germline V gene, CDR1 is LNHDA and CDR2 is SQIVND (reference sequence). This CDR3 comprises 16 residues. In DNA form, the CDR3 reads TGTGCCAGTAGCAAAGGGACTAGCGGGAGGCTTTACGAGCAGTACTTC. Its protein product is CASSKGTSGRLYEQYF.

The chain recombines TRBV7-3 with TRBJ1-2, with TRBD1 matching over 7 bases. CDR3 length: 13 amino acids. The J segment lost 7 bases and the V segment lost 5 bases, leaving 7 bases of the junction unmatched. Germline V lookup: CDR1 SGHTA, CDR2 FQGTGA. As DNA, the CDR3 is TGTGCCAGCAGCCCCAGTGAGGGGGCTGGCTACACCTTC. Translated, it gives CASSPSEGAGYTF.

This clone was observed a few times. The chain carries TRBV27 and TRBJ1-4; possibly TRBD1 for D (6 bases). Germline values: CDR1 MNHEY, CDR2 SMNVEV (reference sequence). CDR3 length: 15 amino acids. Trimming left V 0 bases short and J 6 bases short, with 11 bases between. CDR3 DNA: TGTGCCAGCAGTTTATCGAGGGGGACGGATGAAAAACTGTTTTTT. Translating gives CASSLSRGTDEKLFF.